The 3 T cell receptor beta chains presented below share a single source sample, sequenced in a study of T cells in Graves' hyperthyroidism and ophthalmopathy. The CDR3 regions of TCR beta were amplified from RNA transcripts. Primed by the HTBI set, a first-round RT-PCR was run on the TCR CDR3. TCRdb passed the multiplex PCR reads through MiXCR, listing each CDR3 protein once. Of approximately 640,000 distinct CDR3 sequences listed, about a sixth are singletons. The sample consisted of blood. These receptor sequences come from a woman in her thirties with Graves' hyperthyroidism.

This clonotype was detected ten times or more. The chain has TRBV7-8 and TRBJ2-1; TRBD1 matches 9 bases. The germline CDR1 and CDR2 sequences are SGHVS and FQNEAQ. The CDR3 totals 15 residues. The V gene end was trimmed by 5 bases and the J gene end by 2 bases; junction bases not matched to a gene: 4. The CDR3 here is CASSQDRGTYNEQFF. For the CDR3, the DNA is TGTGCCAGCAGCCAAGACAGGGGGACCTACAATGAGCAGTTCTTC.

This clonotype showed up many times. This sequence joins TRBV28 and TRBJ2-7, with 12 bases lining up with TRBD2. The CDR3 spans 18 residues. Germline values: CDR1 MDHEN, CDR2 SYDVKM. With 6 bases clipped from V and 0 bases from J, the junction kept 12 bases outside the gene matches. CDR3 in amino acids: CASRGELAGGGVSYEQYF. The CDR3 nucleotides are TGTGCCAGCAGGGGGGAACTAGCGGGAGGAGGGGTCTCCTACGAGCAGTACTTC.

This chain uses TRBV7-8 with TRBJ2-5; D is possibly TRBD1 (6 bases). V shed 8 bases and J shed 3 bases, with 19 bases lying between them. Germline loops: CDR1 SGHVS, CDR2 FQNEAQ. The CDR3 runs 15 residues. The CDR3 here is CASGIRGVVKETQYF. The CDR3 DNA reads TGTGCCAGCGGAATCAGGGGAGTCGTTAAAGAGACCCAGTACTTC.